This TCR beta chain was captured by sequencing in a study of cytomegalovirus exposure and HLA in healthy donors. Overall study findings and caveats: Upon later analysis, HLA-associated TCR beta chains proved more clonally expanded than other, equally common chains. Later analysis suggested most CMV-associated TCR beta chains were HLA-restricted.

PCR primers comprised 60 Vbeta and 13 Jbeta primers. Measured with immunoSEQ multiplex PCR; TCRdb has only the in-frame clones, and not every one. The sample shows roughly 150,000 clones, about 85% of them seen only once. This CDR3 spans 13 amino acids. Germline loops: CDR1 MNHNS, CDR2 SASEGT. Trimming pared 7 bases from V and 1 base from J, leaving 11 bases between. Comment on this clone: Antigen: not known.

The TCR originated in a woman aged 18 to 35 in good health and CMV-seronegative. V is TRBV6-1 and J is TRBJ2-7; perhaps TRBD1 as D (6 bases). Specimen: PBMCs. The chain's CDR3 is CASTGVSSYEQYF. The CDR3 DNA follows: TGTGCCAGCACAGGGGTATCGTCCTACGAGCAGTACTTC.